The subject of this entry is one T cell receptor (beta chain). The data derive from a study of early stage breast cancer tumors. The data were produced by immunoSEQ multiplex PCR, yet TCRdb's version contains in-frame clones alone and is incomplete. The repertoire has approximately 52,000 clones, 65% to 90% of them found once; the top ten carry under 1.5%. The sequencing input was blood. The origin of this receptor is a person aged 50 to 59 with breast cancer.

This CDR3 is CASSHGGLAGYEQYF. In DNA form, the CDR3 reads TGTGCCAGCAGTCACGGGGGACTAGCGGGATACGAGCAGTACTTC. The chain carries TRBV4-2 and TRBJ2-7; the match to TRBD2 covers 13 bases. V was pared by 6 bases and J by 4 bases, with 6 bases of the junction left unmatched. CDR1 LGHNA and CDR2 YNFKEQ come from the germline V gene. The CDR3 loop spans 15 amino acids.